The source of this TCR beta chain is a study of blood T cell repertoires in COVID-19. Across the whole study: T cells, B-cell-depleted T cells, or PBMCs provided the cDNA or gDNA that served as material.

The cohort comprised adults aged roughly 18 to 90 years residing in approximately 25 US areas. Original analysis: Nucleated cell number was recorded as an estimate derived from reference gene primer amplification. The method was immunoSEQ multiplex PCR; TCRdb's version includes in-frame clones alone and lacks a portion of them. D and trimming come from the DNA, and the V and J calls and clone size come from that table. The table includes just over 350,000 clones, more than 85% detected once. The sequencing input was PBMCs or T cells enriched from blood (not recorded which). This TCR derives from a woman in her twenties or thirties who had recovered from COVID-19.

Here the CDR3 reads CASSLEGTNSYEQYF. The CDR3 DNA follows: TGTGCCAGCAGCTTAGAGGGGACTAACTCCTACGAGCAGTACTTC. The J gene is TRBJ2-7, the V gene TRBV7-2, with 7 bases lining up with TRBD2. CDR3 length: 15 amino acids. V gave up 1 base and J gave up 0 bases; unmatched junction bases: 3. Germline CDR1 and CDR2: SGHTA and FQGNSA. The complete variable domain, with remaining parts taken from reference TRBV7-2 and TRBJ2-7, reads GAGVSQSPSNKVTEKGKDVELRCDPISGHTALYWYRQSLGQGLEFLIYFQGNSAPDKSGLPSDRFSAERTGGSVSTLTIQRTQQEDSAVYLCASSLEGTNSYEQYFGPGTRLTVT.